These 30 T cell receptor beta chains were all obtained from the same sample, sequenced in a study of shared clonotypes between healthy human individuals. Positive CCR7 selection of CD45RO-negative cells yielded the naive CD8 cells, and terminally differentiated effector memory CD45RA+ cells were excluded. Profiling relied on immunoSEQ multiplex PCR, and the TCRdb table lists in-frame clones only, not all of them. The table includes roughly 590,000 clones, around 95% detected once. Sequencing was performed on naive CD8+ T cells sorted from blood. These receptors originate from a woman aged 25 to 39 in good health.

The chain links TRBV6-1 to TRBJ2-7; 7 bases are shared with TRBD2. The V and J ends lost 3 bases and 2 bases, in that order; junction bases with no gene match: 4. This CDR3 has 14 residues. The germline V gene encodes CDR1 MNHNS and CDR2 SASEGT. CDR3: CASSEVGGAYEQYF. The CDR3 region has the DNA TGTGCCAGCAGTGAGGTTGGGGGGGCCTACGAGCAGTACTTC.

The CDR3: CASTWDLSGANVLTF. The CDR3, as DNA: TGCGCCAGCACCTGGGATCTCTCTGGGGCCAACGTCCTGACTTTC. The chain combines TRBV5-1 with TRBJ2-6; D unclear. Per the germline V gene, CDR1 is SGHRS and CDR2 is YFSETQ. The CDR3 consists of 15 residues. The V and J ends lost 6 bases and 0 bases respectively, with 10 bases between them.

The CDR3: CASSLNWAQGETQYF. The CDR3 DNA is TGTGCCAGCAGCTTAAATTGGGCCCAGGGGGAGACCCAGTACTTC. The gene calls are TRBV7-3 and TRBJ2-5; a possible D gene is TRBD1 (6 bases). Trimming left V 1 base short and J 5 bases short, with 14 bases between. In germline, CDR1 is SGHTA, CDR2 FQGTGA. The CDR3 extends over 15 amino acids.

The V gene is TRBV13, the J gene TRBJ2-2; D is uncertain. V lost 0 bases, J lost 8 bases, and 19 bases lay in between. Germline CDR1 reads PRHDT; CDR2 reads FYEKMQ (reference sequence). The CDR3 loop spans 17 amino acids. The CDR3 sequence is CASSLGRSVTLGGELFF. For the CDR3, the DNA is TGTGCCAGCAGCTTAGGGCGGTCTGTTACCCTTGGAGGGGAGCTGTTTTTT.

This chain links TRBV27 with TRBJ1-1; D not certain. The ends were cut back, 6 bases at V and 1 base at J, with 12 bases in the middle. The CDR3 runs 14 residues. Germline V CDR1 and CDR2: MNHEY, SMNVEV (reference sequence). CDR3 sequence reads: CASSSAGRNTEAFF. CDR3 sequence (DNA): TGTGCCAGCAGCTCCGCGGGTCGGAACACTGAAGCTTTCTTT.

This clone was recorded only once. The gene calls are TRBV19 and TRBJ2-1; a possible D gene is TRBD2 (5 bases). The CDR3 contains 15 residues. Trimming removed 7 bases at V and 6 bases at J, with 19 bases between. Germline CDR1 reads LNHDA; CDR2 reads SQIVND (reference sequence). The CDR3 region has the DNA TGTGCCAGTACTCGGACCCCCGAGGGAATCAATGAGCAGTTCTTC. Its protein product is CASTRTPEGINEQFF. Using reference TRBV19 and TRBJ2-1 for the parts outside the CDR3, the full variable domain is DGGITQSPKYLFRKEGQNVTLSCEQNLNHDAMYWYRQDPGQGLRLIYYSQIVNDFQKGDIAEGYSVSREKKESFPLTVTSAQKNPTAFYLCASTRTPEGINEQFFGPGTRLTVL.

This chain links TRBV27 with TRBJ1-2; the D gene is possibly TRBD1 (6 bases). V was trimmed by 3 bases and J by 8 bases, leaving 13 bases between them. This CDR3 has 13 residues. Germline V lookup: CDR1 MNHEY, CDR2 SMNVEV (reference sequence). The CDR3 nucleotides read TGTGCCAGCAGTTTTCAAATCAGGGGCGGCTACACCTTC. This gives the protein CASSFQIRGGYTF.

The CDR3 here is CASSYSREAGGEKLFF. The CDR3 DNA follows: TGTGCCAGCAGTTACTCGAGGGAGGCCGGGGGTGAAAAACTGTTTTTT. The chain links TRBV6-5 to TRBJ1-4, with D possibly being TRBD1 (5 bases). Germline V gene lookup returns CDR1 MNHEY and CDR2 SVGAGI. CDR3 length: 16 amino acids. V was cut by 0 bases and J by 7 bases, with 15 bases left in between.

This sequence joins TRBV7-9 and TRBJ1-4, with 8 bases aligning to TRBD1. The CDR3 is made up of 15 amino acids. The junction had 8 bases not matched to a gene; V was cut back by 5 bases and J by 6 bases. Germline CDR1 reads SEHNR; CDR2 reads FQNEAQ (reference sequence). CDR3 protein: CASSPPTGADEKLFF. CDR3 bases: TGTGCCAGCAGCCCGCCGACAGGGGCTGATGAAAAACTGTTTTTT.

This clone has a single count. The chain carries TRBV7-6 and TRBJ2-1; D gene ambiguous. Between the trimmed V and J ends, which lost 5 bases and 7 bases, there was a span of 3 bases. The CDR3 totals 10 residues. The germline gives CDR1 SGHVS, CDR2 FNYEAQ. As DNA, the CDR3 is TGTGCCAGCAGCATTAATGAGCAGTTCTTC. This gives the protein CASSINEQFF.

This chain joins TRBV28 and TRBJ1-1, with 9 bases that match TRBD1. This CDR3 has 15 amino acids. Trimming cost V 5 bases and J 4 bases; bases outside gene matches: 8. Per germline, CDR1 MDHEN and CDR2 SYDVKM. The CDR3 DNA reads as TGTGCCAGCAGTCCCTGGACAGGGGCGAGCACTGAAGCTTTCTTT. It specifies CASSPWTGASTEAFF.

This clone was observed a single time. The V gene is TRBV30, the J gene TRBJ2-2; D not certain. Germline V gene lookup returns CDR1 GTSNPN and CDR2 SVGIG (reference sequence). The CDR3 totals 14 residues. The V and J ends lost 3 bases and 1 base respectively, with 9 bases between them. The CDR3 protein is CAWSVGMNTGELFF. In DNA form, the CDR3 reads TGTGCCTGGAGCGTAGGGATGAACACCGGGGAGCTGTTTTTT.

The gene calls are TRBV19 and TRBJ1-1, with D possibly TRBD1 on 5 matching bases. Trimming took 9 bases from V and 3 from J, leaving 38 bases between them. The CDR3 length is 21 residues. The V gene's germline CDR1 is LNHDA and CDR2 SQIVND (reference sequence). CDR3 nucleotides: TGTGCCAGGGGTATAGCGGTCCTACACCGGGGGGAAGGCCGTACGGACACTGAAGCTTTCTTT. Encoded protein: CARGIAVLHRGEGRTDTEAFF.

The V call is TRBV14, the J call TRBJ1-2; D is uncertain. The CDR3 loop spans 14 amino acids. Trimming stripped 2 bases from V and 3 bases from J, with 10 bases between. The germline V gene has CDR1 SGHDN and CDR2 FVKESK. As DNA, the CDR3 is TGTGCCAGCAGCCAATCTTACAGCGACTATGGCTACACCTTC. The encoded protein is CASSQSYSDYGYTF.

This clone was found once. This chain's CDR3 is CASSSPGPAHNEQFF. The CDR3 coding sequence is TGTGCCAGCAGTTCTCCAGGGCCAGCCCATAATGAGCAGTTCTTC. The chain carries TRBV27 and TRBJ2-1, with a weak D call TRBD1 (5 bases). CDR1 and CDR2 from the germline V gene are MNHEY and SMNVEV (reference sequence). V gave up 4 bases and J gave up 7 bases, with 17 bases separating them. This CDR3 spans 15 amino acids.

This clone was counted a single time. This chain joins TRBV9 and TRBJ2-7, with D hard to call. The CDR3 totals 15 residues. Trimming stripped 0 bases from V and 5 bases from J, with 15 bases between. In germline, CDR1 is SGDLS, CDR2 YYNGEE. CDR3 bases: TGTGCCAGCAGCGTAGCTTCGGATCTCCGGGACGAGCAGTACTTC. It codes for CASSVASDLRDEQYF.

The CDR3 nucleotides are TGTGCCAGCAGCCAAGACTACGAGCAGTACTTC. Encoded protein: CASSQDYEQYF. This rearrangement joins TRBV14 to TRBJ2-5; D is uncertain. The DNA end is more similar to TRBJ2-7, so the J call may be wrong. The CDR3 loop spans 11 amino acids. Germline lookup yields CDR1 SGHDN and CDR2 FVKESK.

This clone was observed many times. This chain links TRBV29-1 with TRBJ2-3; D not certain. The CDR3 loop spans 13 amino acids. The V gene's germline CDR1 is SQVTM and CDR2 ANQGSEA. V lost 1 base and J 7 bases, leaving 12 bases between the germline ends. The CDR3 region is CSVEVEAGNTQYF. The DNA for the CDR3 is TGCAGCGTTGAAGTAGAGGCAGGTAATACGCAGTATTTT.

The chain carries TRBV27 and TRBJ2-7; 9 bases are a match to TRBD1. This CDR3 is 14 amino acids long. Germline trimming cut 4 bases from V and 5 bases from J; bases unmatched to any gene: 6. Germline V gives CDR1 MNHEY, CDR2 SMNVEV (reference sequence). CDR3 region: CASSSDRGVHEQYF. The CDR3 region has the DNA TGTGCCAGCAGTTCGGACAGGGGTGTCCACGAGCAGTACTTC.

The chain uses TRBV6-5 and TRBJ2-1; tentatively, D is TRBD2 (6 bases). V was clipped by 6 bases and J by 0 bases, with 12 bases between them. This CDR3 region has 15 residues. Germline V gene lookup returns CDR1 MNHEY and CDR2 SVGAGI. CDR3 sequence (DNA): TGTGCCAGCAGACCTCCTAGCGCCTCCTACAATGAGCAGTTCTTC. Encoded protein: CASRPPSASYNEQFF.

V and J are TRBV4-1 and TRBJ2-7, with 9 bases fitting TRBD2. V trimming: 8 bases; J trimming: 0 bases; junction bases outside the gene matches: 14. The CDR3 consists of 17 residues. CDR1 is MGHRA, CDR2 YSYEKL, per germline. Here the CDR3 reads CASSLSPFSGSSYEQYF. In nucleotides, the CDR3 is TGCGCCAGCTCTCTGTCCCCCTTTAGCGGGAGCTCCTACGAGCAGTACTTC.

In nucleotides, the CDR3 is TGTGCCAGCAGTGAGGCAGGGGGTAAAGAAAACTACACCTTC. Its translation: CASSEAGGKENYTF. This chain links TRBV2 with TRBJ1-2; 7 bases align to TRBD1. This CDR3 is built from 14 residues. V shed 3 bases and J 10 bases; nucleotides not matched to a gene: 11. CDR1 is SNHLY and CDR2 is FYNNEI in the germline V gene.

This clone was detected once. This chain uses TRBV10-1 with TRBJ2-1, with D unresolved. The V and J ends lost 3 bases and 2 bases respectively, with 5 bases between them. Germline V gene data show CDR1 as WNHNN and CDR2 as SYGVQD (reference sequence). The CDR3 runs 13 residues. CDR3 sequence: CASSELAYNEQFF. CDR3 DNA: TGCGCCAGCAGTGAACTGGCCTACAATGAGCAGTTCTTC.

Comment on this clone: Other DNA variants within this sample encode the same CDR3. The genes are TRBV15 and TRBJ2-7; 7 bases map to TRBD2. Germline values: CDR1 LNHNV, CDR2 YYDKDF (reference sequence). The CDR3 contains 15 residues. Germline trimming cut 0 bases from V and 0 bases from J; bases unmatched to any gene: 2. In DNA form, the CDR3 reads TGTGCCACCAGCAGAGAGGGCGGGAGCTCCTACGAGCAGTACTTC. It yields the protein CATSREGGSSYEQYF.

The chain joins TRBV15 to TRBJ2-7, with 7 bases aligning to TRBD2. The CDR3 is 14 amino acids. Unmatched junction bases numbered 11, after V lost 8 bases and J lost 4 bases. CDR1 is LNHNV, CDR2 YYDKDF, per germline (reference sequence). In DNA form, the CDR3 reads TGTGCCACCGCCCCATTGCGGGGGAATTACGAGCAGTACTTC. Its protein product is CATAPLRGNYEQYF. Drawing the rest from reference TRBV15 and TRBJ2-7, the complete variable domain is DAMVIQNPRYQVTQFGKPVTLSCSQTLNHNVMYWYQQKSSQAPKLLFHYYDKDFNNEADTPDNFQSRRPNTSFCFLDIRSPGLGDTAMYLCATAPLRGNYEQYFGPGTRLTVT.

In its sample, this clone was seen once. This rearrangement joins TRBV7-2 to TRBJ2-2; 8 bases line up with TRBD2. CDR1 is SGHTA and CDR2 is FQGNSA in the germline V gene. The V segment lost 8 bases and the J segment 6 bases; nucleotides outside the gene matches: 11. This CDR3 has 15 residues. DNA for the CDR3: TGTGCCAGCCCCCGGGGGGGACTACTTGCCGGGGAGCTGTTTTTT. It encodes CASPRGGLLAGELFF. The full variable domain, in which reference TRBV7-2 and TRBJ2-2 provide the parts outside the CDR3, is GAGVSQSPSNKVTEKGKDVELRCDPISGHTALYWYRQSLGQGLEFLIYFQGNSAPDKSGLPSDRFSAERTGGSVSTLTIQRTQQEDSAVYLCASPRGGLLAGELFFGEGSRLTVL.

V and J are TRBV7-9 and TRBJ1-1, with a tentative D call TRBD1 (6 bases). Germline V lookup: CDR1 SEHNR, CDR2 FQNEAQ (reference sequence). Trimming took 5 bases from V and 6 from J, leaving 13 bases between them. The CDR3 totals 13 residues. CDR3 sequence reads: CASSPQGKAEAFF. CDR3 nucleotides: TGTGCCAGCAGCCCACAGGGTAAGGCTGAAGCTTTCTTT.

Concerning this clone: Within the sample, other DNA sequences also encode this same CDR3. The rearrangement uses TRBV28 and TRBJ2-7; D is uncertain. CDR3 length: 12 amino acids. From germline, CDR1 is MDHEN and CDR2 SYDVKM. V lost 4 bases to trimming and J lost 4 bases, with 8 bases between them. The CDR3 loop is CASSSPGYEQYF. The CDR3 nucleotides are TGTGCCAGCAGTTCCCCAGGATACGAGCAGTACTTC.

This chain uses TRBV28 with TRBJ2-7, with 7 nucleotides matching TRBD1. This CDR3 has 15 residues. The J segment lost 0 bases and the V segment lost 10 bases, leaving 12 bases of the junction unmatched. Germline V gives CDR1 MDHEN, CDR2 SYDVKM. The CDR3 region has the DNA TGTGCCACTAAATCGGGACAGAGCCTCTCCTACGAGCAGTACTTC. Its protein product is CATKSGQSLSYEQYF.

The J gene is TRBJ2-1, the V gene TRBV28, with TRBD2 matching over 8 bases. This CDR3 contains 13 residues. CDR1 and CDR2 (germline): MDHEN, SYDVKM. Trimming cost V 6 bases and J 12 bases; bases outside gene matches: 10. The DNA for the CDR3 is TGTGCCAGCAGCCCCAGCGGGAGTAAGGCGCAGTTCTTC. Encoded protein: CASSPSGSKAQFF. The variable domain in full, with the rest retrieved from reference TRBV28 and TRBJ2-1, is DVKVTQSSRYLVKRTGEKVFLECVQDMDHENMFWYRQDPGLGLRLIYFSYDVKMKEKGDIPEGYSVSREKKERFSLILESASTNQTSMYLCASSPSGSKAQFFGPGTRLTVL.